Listed below are T cell receptor beta chains from one sample, sequenced in a study of monozygotic twins with inflammatory bowel disease. From the 5' RACE reads, TCRdb lists one entry per CDR3 protein and no DNA. There are a few hundred thousand distinct CDR3 sequences in the sample, with 2% to 3% held by the top ten. Sample: blood. These receptors were collected from a human donor with ulcerative colitis or Crohn's disease, or a healthy co-twin of an affected twin (not recorded which). Each CDR3 is given with its conserved first and last residue.

j_gene: TRBJ1-5; len: 14; v_gene: TRBV19; CDR3aa: CASSITDGWQPQHF
j_gene: TRBJ2-7; len: 14; v_gene: TRBV3-1; CDR3aa: CASSQFGKSYEQYF
j_gene: TRBJ2-3; len: 12; v_gene: TRBV20-1; CDR3aa: CSATGGGDTQYF
j_gene: TRBJ2-3; len: 14; v_gene: TRBV5-1; CDR3aa: CASSEATSTDTQYF
j_gene: TRBJ1-1; len: 15; v_gene: TRBV5-1; CDR3aa: CASSLESLGNTVAFF
j_gene: TRBJ2-1; len: 15; v_gene: TRBV20-1; CDR3aa: CSAIRLDSSYNEQFF
j_gene: TRBJ1-2; len: 17; v_gene: TRBV19; CDR3aa: CASTHQRDRGRGYGYTF
j_gene: TRBJ2-6; len: 16; v_gene: TRBV7-2; CDR3aa: CASSFGGGSGANVLTF
j_gene: TRBJ1-4; len: 15; v_gene: TRBV3-1; CDR3aa: CASSQNPGGNEKLFF
j_gene: TRBJ1-2; len: 14; v_gene: TRBV7-6; CDR3aa: CASSSMVGDYGYTF
j_gene: TRBJ2-1; len: 15; v_gene: TRBV5-6; CDR3aa: CASSAGQGGYNEQFF
j_gene: TRBJ2-2; len: 13; v_gene: TRBV11-2; CDR3aa: CASSLGYTGELFF
j_gene: TRBJ2-1; len: 15; v_gene: TRBV7-2; CDR3aa: CASSLGLAGFDEQFF
j_gene: TRBJ2-7; len: 15; v_gene: TRBV7-3; CDR3aa: CASSLNGGSGDEQYF
j_gene: TRBJ1-1; len: 15; v_gene: TRBV12-3/TRBV12-4; CDR3aa: CASSSRANWNTEAFF
j_gene: TRBJ1-4; len: 16; v_gene: TRBV7-2; CDR3aa: CASSLDKGRGNEKLFF
j_gene: TRBJ2-5; len: 16; v_gene: TRBV7-2; CDR3aa: CASSLAAGSGGETQYF
j_gene: TRBJ1-2; len: 11; v_gene: TRBV24-1; CDR3aa: CATSGVNGYTF
j_gene: TRBJ2-3; len: 20; v_gene: TRBV4-2; CDR3aa: CASSELHASEGGRVPDTQYF
j_gene: TRBJ1-2; len: 15; v_gene: TRBV4-3; CDR3aa: CASSQASRTDYGYTF
j_gene: TRBJ2-3; len: 16; v_gene: TRBV20-1; CDR3aa: CSARRTSGVSTDTQYF
j_gene: TRBJ2-1; len: 15; v_gene: TRBV20-1; CDR3aa: CSARPTGFTSDEQFF
j_gene: TRBJ2-7; len: 14; v_gene: TRBV9; CDR3aa: CASSLSLTTYEQYF
j_gene: TRBJ2-1; len: 17; v_gene: TRBV3-1; CDR3aa: CASSLPRGSGRDNEQFF
j_gene: TRBJ1-5; len: 15; v_gene: TRBV3-1; CDR3aa: CASSQDPGFNQPQHF
j_gene: TRBJ2-5; len: 15; v_gene: TRBV18; CDR3aa: CASSALSGGTETQYF
j_gene: TRBJ1-4; len: 15; v_gene: TRBV2; CDR3aa: CASSTRTDANEKLFF
j_gene: TRBJ2-1; len: 14; v_gene: TRBV20-1; CDR3aa: CSAGTSGAYNEQFF
j_gene: TRBJ1-1; len: 13; v_gene: TRBV20-1; CDR3aa: CSASVQENTEAFF
j_gene: TRBJ1-5; len: 13; v_gene: TRBV6-5; CDR3aa: CASSRGVSQPQHF
j_gene: TRBJ2-1; len: 16; v_gene: TRBV7-7; CDR3aa: CASSQTSGSSYNEQFF
j_gene: TRBJ2-6; len: 14; v_gene: TRBV25-1; CDR3aa: CASSAEPGANVLTF
j_gene: TRBJ2-1; len: 14; v_gene: TRBV28; CDR3aa: CASSPTPYYNEQFF
j_gene: TRBJ1-4; len: 15; v_gene: TRBV28; CDR3aa: CASSLVEPTNEKLFF